The source of this T cell receptor (beta chain) is a study of blood T cell repertoires in COVID-19 (dated by TCRdb to the early 2020s). For the wider study: Collaborator samples came from the United States, Italy and Spain and covered acute and convalescent phases of COVID-19. A de-identified subject ID, COVID-19 status, age in years and sex were almost always included in the sample metadata. The repertoires were released in a freely available public database meant as a resource for research on the immune response to SARS-CoV-2. Deeply sampled blood TCRbeta repertoires from subjects exposed to, actively infected with, or recovered from COVID-19 were included in the dataset. Where available, HLA class I and class II types were obtained from metadata supplied by the sample provider rather than from assay-based typing. The samples were drawn from two sources: the first 160 participants of the ongoing ImmuneRACE study, and fewer than 1,500 subjects contributed by 6 global collaborators. The material from the prospective study consisted of cDNA or gDNA derived from T cells, B-cell-depleted T cells, or PBMCs. What the work shows at the level of the full study, not this receptor alone: How much clinical and demographic metadata was included differed by source and by participant, and the metadata was provided uncurated.

Participants in the prospective study were enrolled through a virtual design, were aged about 18 to 90 years, and lived in about 25 United States geographic areas. In the prospective study, cohorts were assigned on the basis of participant-reported clinical history obtained from a screening survey and a study questionnaire. A participant counted as exposed if, within 2 weeks of entering the study, that participant had been in contact with someone who had a PCR-confirmed or clinician-diagnosed COVID-19 case. Each participant in the prospective study had whole blood, serum and a nasopharyngeal or oropharyngeal swab collected by mobile phlebotomists. Prospective study participants could optionally give additional blood draws and questionnaires over a roughly 2-month period. Before DNA extraction, blood samples from the prospective study were shipped at room temperature or frozen. The immunoSEQ Assay, a bias-controlled multiplex PCR, was used to amplify TCRbeta CDR3 regions from genomic DNA. Turning to the authors' computational methods: Within the assay, amplification of reference gene primers was used to estimate how many nucleated cells each sample contained. To quantify the absolute abundance of each unique TCRbeta CDR3 rearrangement, sequence reads were collapsed and filtered. For each sample, productive Simpson clonality was calculated by taking the square root of Simpson's diversity index across productive rearrangements. The immuneACCESS repertoire file appears here via TCRdb, limited to in-frame rearrangements. These files lack a portion of the clones; in checked studies, under half of the deficit traces to unresolved V genes, and the cause of the others is not known. The V and J calls and clone size come from that table; D and trimming were worked out from the DNA. The sample has under 300,000 clones on record, about 85% of them singletons. The ten largest clones add up to more than 6.5% of the sample.

A remark on this clone: The antigen this receptor binds is unknown. Nothing much larger sits one base from this clone, and base qualities are not available.

The TCR originated in a woman aged 45-65 years who had been exposed to COVID-19. The sample taken for sequencing was PBMCs or T cells enriched from blood (not recorded which).

The CDR3 region has the sequence CAISDPGATEAFF. The base sequence is TGTGCCATCAGTGACCCAGGGGCCACTGAAGCTTTCTTT. The V and J genes are TRBV10-3 and TRBJ1-1; tentative D gene TRBD1, with 6 bases matching. V sheds 3 bases and J sheds 4 bases, leaving 9 bases between their ends. Per the germline V gene, ENHRY is the CDR1 and SYGVKD is the CDR2. Its CDR3 holds 13 amino acids, cysteine through phenylalanine. CDR3 DNA is the only sequence kept; it has 39 bases, read in frame from the first base.